This is a list of T cell receptor beta chains from one sample in a study of T cell responses to AZD1222 COVID-19 vaccine. TCRdb's table, derived via immunoSEQ multiplex PCR, lists solely in-frame clones and lacks some. Of 140,000 to 150,000 clones detected, approximately 94% appear once; the ten largest clones hold approximately 2%. Sample: peripheral blood, taken on day 0 of AZD1222 vaccination. These receptors all stem from an adult in good health. CDR3s include the opening cysteine and the closing phenylalanine or tryptophan. Fields, in order: V gene, CDR3 protein.

V gene: TRBV12-5; CDR3 protein: CASGSYRDRLNTGELFF
V gene: TRBV6-6; CDR3 protein: CASRTTGLDYEQYF
V gene: TRBV7-9; CDR3 protein: CASSLSGGANNSPLHF
V gene: TRBV7-2; CDR3 protein: CASSLSSTGPRNSPLHF
V gene: TRBV12-3/TRBV12-4; CDR3 protein: CASSLRGDTQYF
V gene: TRBV5-4; CDR3 protein: CASSIWDILDYGYTF
V gene: TRBV10-3; CDR3 protein: CATRKTGDQETQYF
V gene: TRBV15; CDR3 protein: CATSREPSSAIEQFF
V gene: TRBV9; CDR3 protein: CASSVEGGNYGYTF
V gene: TRBV6-5; CDR3 protein: CASTDRESGYTF
V gene: TRBV9; CDR3 protein: CASSEGAAYNEQFF
V gene: TRBV15; CDR3 protein: CATSRGRELSGNTIYF
V gene: TRBV12-3/TRBV12-4; CDR3 protein: CASSLNVATEAFF
V gene: TRBV9; CDR3 protein: CASSVGSAGTQYF
V gene: TRBV2; CDR3 protein: CASMSTGGGQPQHF
V gene: TRBV10-3; CDR3 protein: CAISPSTGLAGHEQYF
V gene: TRBV4-1; CDR3 protein: CASSQDLGRFASNYGYTF
V gene: TRBV2; CDR3 protein: CASSELLSGFGFF
V gene: TRBV27; CDR3 protein: CASRTLAGGNTGELFF
V gene: TRBV9; CDR3 protein: CASSVGGTGGTIYF
V gene: TRBV13; CDR3 protein: CASSPGAGVEGYEQYF
V gene: TRBV7-9; CDR3 protein: CASSRRGTSGGLYTGELFF
V gene: TRBV5-8; CDR3 protein: CASSFSGGSEKLFF
V gene: TRBV9; CDR3 protein: CASSVRGNANTEAFF
V gene: TRBV7-7; CDR3 protein: CASSQAGKSNTGELFF
V gene: TRBV5-5; CDR3 protein: CASRPRDSHTDTQYF
V gene: TRBV13; CDR3 protein: CASSDRQTSTDTQYF
V gene: TRBV10-2; CDR3 protein: CASSVGRAEYYGYTF
V gene: TRBV13; CDR3 protein: CASSLGSSGGSYEQYF
V gene: TRBV4-1; CDR3 protein: CASSQDPVNQPQHF
V gene: TRBV27; CDR3 protein: CASRGQGAQNTEAFF
V gene: TRBV29-1; CDR3 protein: CSVAGAGGNTIYF
V gene: TRBV2; CDR3 protein: CASSLQPGDAFF
V gene: TRBV5-4; CDR3 protein: CASSTGQATYGYTF
V gene: TRBV10-3; CDR3 protein: CAISESGQGRSYGYTF
V gene: TRBV29-1; CDR3 protein: CSSTSANIMTEAFF
V gene: TRBV19; CDR3 protein: CASSIEQSRLYGYTF
V gene: TRBV2; CDR3 protein: CASSEASGHNYGYTF
V gene: TRBV11-3; CDR3 protein: CASSLDSLREHEQYF
V gene: TRBV6-5; CDR3 protein: CASSNPGVETQYF
V gene: TRBV2; CDR3 protein: CASSDVLAGSSQGNEQFF
V gene: TRBV9; CDR3 protein: CASSAHGPNRKGNTIYF
V gene: TRBV4-2; CDR3 protein: CASSQDHFYEQYF
V gene: TRBV19; CDR3 protein: CASSAGQPYEQYF
V gene: TRBV27; CDR3 protein: CASSFRGGTEAFF
V gene: TRBV6-1; CDR3 protein: CASSEAMLVWDTQYF
V gene: TRBV5-1; CDR3 protein: CASRGVSGGLPDTQYF
V gene: TRBV5-6; CDR3 protein: CASSSDTGELFF
V gene: TRBV11-2; CDR3 protein: CASSLDRYRHGGNTIYF
V gene: TRBV9; CDR3 protein: CASSVGGATEAFF
V gene: TRBV6-1; CDR3 protein: CASSDPLETYQIRLQPQHF
V gene: TRBV7-8; CDR3 protein: CASSFEASNQPQHF
V gene: TRBV19; CDR3 protein: CASSRGGTNTGELFF
V gene: TRBV5-4; CDR3 protein: CASSRDRGRANTGELFF
V gene: TRBV5-1; CDR3 protein: CASSLGEVNYGYTF
V gene: TRBV7-2; CDR3 protein: CASSLVRQGAGELFF
V gene: TRBV19; CDR3 protein: CASSIGVSSDSPLHF
V gene: TRBV2; CDR3 protein: CASGRDGQYF
V gene: TRBV7-2; CDR3 protein: CASSLDLRTDTQYF
V gene: TRBV18; CDR3 protein: CASSPREGGTEAFF